Listed here are 18 T cell receptor beta chains from one sample, sequenced in a study of response to subunit inactivated influenza vaccine. MiXCR, applied by TCRdb to the RT-PCR reads, yields one record per CDR3 protein. The table lists about 830,000 distinct CDR3 sequences, about a fifth of them singletons, with roughly 11% in the top ten. The sequences come from PBMCs from blood, collected about 5 days after vaccination. The receptors were gathered from a man aged 50-60 years who received an inactivated influenza vaccine.

This clonotype was recorded many times. The V call is TRBV12-3 or TRBV12-4, the J call TRBJ2-1, with 12 bases fitting TRBD1. Trimming took 5 bases from V and 12 from J; bases not matched to a gene: 8. This CDR3 comprises 14 residues. The CDR3 region is CASSGDRGLQLQFF. CDR3 nucleotide sequence: TGTGCCAGCAGTGGGGACAGGGGGCTTCAATTGCAGTTCTTC.

This clonotype was seen only a few times. This sequence joins TRBV6-1 and TRBJ2-1; possible D gene TRBD2, 5 bases. Per the germline V gene, CDR1 is MNHNS and CDR2 is SASEGT. V was cut by 8 bases and J by 0 bases, with 14 bases left in between. The CDR3 has 15 amino acids. In DNA form, the CDR3 reads TGTGCCAGCCGATTTGGGAGAAGCTCCTACAATGAGCAGTTCTTC. Translation: CASRFGRSSYNEQFF.

Many counts were recorded for this clonotype. J is TRBJ2-3 and V is TRBV20-1; tentatively, D is TRBD1 (6 bases). Germline V gives CDR1 DFQATT, CDR2 SNEGSKA (reference sequence). This CDR3 is built from 13 residues. The V gene lost 6 bases and the J gene lost 10 bases, with 20 bases spanning the gap. CDR3 in amino acids: CSARDKPRSAQYF. CDR3 sequence (DNA): TGCAGTGCCCGGGACAAGCCTAGGTCTGCGCAGTATTTT.

This clonotype was seen a few times. This chain uses TRBV20-1 with TRBJ2-7; TRBD2 might be the D (7 bases). This CDR3 comprises 14 residues. V was trimmed by 1 base and J by 4 bases, leaving 14 bases between them. Germline V gives CDR1 DFQATT, CDR2 SNEGSKA (reference sequence). CDR3 protein: CSARVTGRGYEQYF. In nucleotides, the CDR3 is TGCAGTGCTAGAGTTACAGGGAGGGGGTACGAGCAGTACTTC.

V gene TRBV10-3 combines with J gene TRBJ2-3, with unresolved D. The germline V gene encodes CDR1 ENHRY and CDR2 SYGVKD. The CDR3 covers 16 residues. V lost 0 bases, J lost 1 base, and 11 bases lay in between. CDR3 DNA sequence: TGTGCCATCAGTGAGTCGGGAACGGGCCGCACAGATACGCAGTATTTT. Its protein is CAISESGTGRTDTQYF.

This clonotype was seen many times. The chain couples TRBV20-1 to TRBJ2-3; a possible D gene is TRBD2 (5 bases). This CDR3 region has 10 residues. Germline V gene lookup returns CDR1 DFQATT and CDR2 SNEGSKA (reference sequence). CDR3 loop: CGGSTDTQYF. CDR3 in DNA: TGCGGCGGGAGCACAGATACGCAGTATTTT.

This clonotype was seen repeatedly, ten times or more. This chain connects TRBV12-3 or TRBV12-4 to TRBJ1-2, with 7 positions matching TRBD1. J lost 8 bases, V lost 6 bases, and 9 bases had no gene match. This CDR3 is built from 13 residues. The CDR3 loop is CASSPDRVWGYTF. CDR3 sequence (DNA): TGTGCCAGCAGCCCTGACAGGGTCTGGGGCTACACCTTC.

CDR3 nucleotides: TGTGCCAGCAACCACATAGCGGGGGATGTGACAGATACGCAGTATTTT. Translated: CASNHIAGDVTDTQYF. The chain carries TRBV11-2 and TRBJ2-3, with 9 bases lining up with TRBD2. V lost 7 bases and J lost 3; bases outside the gene matches: 11. The germline gives CDR1 SGHAT, CDR2 FQNNGV. This CDR3 contains 16 residues.

This clonotype was picked up a small number of times. V usage is TRBV7-2 and J usage is TRBJ2-4; 7 bases are shared with TRBD1. This CDR3 has 16 residues. Germline CDR1 reads SGHTA; CDR2 reads FQGNSA. Germline trimming cut 4 bases from V and 7 bases from J; bases unmatched to any gene: 13. The CDR3 region has the DNA TGTGCCAGCAGCTCCAATACAGGGGCCCTAGGGAACATTCAGTACTTC. This codes for CASSSNTGALGNIQYF.

The chain joins TRBV11-2 to TRBJ2-7; TRBD2 matches 7 bases. The trim removed 5 bases at V and 3 bases at J, leaving 16 bases unmatched. The CDR3 consists of 17 residues. Per the germline V gene, CDR1 is SGHAT and CDR2 is FQNNGV. CDR3 region: CASSPLAYVAGHYEQYF. CDR3 nucleotide sequence: TGTGCCAGCAGCCCTTTGGCTTACGTAGCGGGCCACTACGAGCAGTACTTC.

This chain links TRBV5-1 with TRBJ2-7, with D unclear. CDR1 is SGHRS and CDR2 is YFSETQ in the germline V gene. V gave up 0 bases and J gave up 2 bases, with 12 bases separating them. The CDR3 runs to 15 residues. CDR3 coding DNA: TGCGCCAGCAGCTTGGATATCCAGAGCGCCTACGAGCAGTACTTC. Protein product: CASSLDIQSAYEQYF.

The rearrangement joins TRBV5-6 to TRBJ1-1, with TRBD1 identical over 7 bases. The CDR3 is 14 residues long. Per germline, CDR1 SGHDT and CDR2 YYEEEE. The trim removed 1 base at V and 7 bases at J, leaving 7 bases unmatched. Here the CDR3 reads CASSLFSQGGEAFF. CDR3 nucleotide sequence: TGTGCCAGCAGCTTGTTTTCGCAGGGGGGTGAAGCTTTCTTT. Full variable domain (outside the CDR3, taken from reference TRBV5-6 and TRBJ1-1): DAGVTQSPTHLIKTRGQQVTLRCSPKSGHDTVSWYQQALGQGPQFIFQYYEEEERQRGNFPDRFSGHQFPNYSSELNVNALLLGDSALYLCASSLFSQGGEAFFGQGTRLTVV.

The J gene is TRBJ1-2, the V gene TRBV12-3 or TRBV12-4, with 7 nucleotides matching TRBD1. J lost 1 base, V lost 5 bases, and 4 bases had no gene match. This CDR3 comprises 14 residues. In DNA form, the CDR3 reads TGTGCCAGCAGTGCGACAGGGAGTAACTATGGCTACACCTTC. Translation gives CASSATGSNYGYTF.

This clonotype was counted only a few times. The chain joins TRBV27 to TRBJ1-2; 9 nucleotides match TRBD1. Germline V gene lookup returns CDR1 MNHEY and CDR2 SMNVEV (reference sequence). The CDR3 loop spans 15 amino acids. The V gene end was trimmed by 5 bases and the J gene end by 5 bases; junction bases not matched to a gene: 9. This chain's CDR3 is CASSRQLTGGYGYTF. The CDR3 coding sequence is TGTGCCAGCAGTCGACAATTGACAGGGGGTTATGGCTACACCTTC.

The CDR3, as DNA: TGTGCCAGCAGTTTAGGTCGGGAGACTAATTTCGAGCAGTACTTC. It translates to CASSLGRETNFEQYF. The chain joins TRBV12-3 or TRBV12-4 to TRBJ2-7, with a tentative D call TRBD2 (6 bases). Trimming removed 1 base from V and 6 bases from J, with 16 bases in between. This CDR3 contains 15 residues.

This clonotype was picked up many times. The J gene is TRBJ2-1, the V gene TRBV20-1; D remains ambiguous. The V gene's germline CDR1 is DFQATT and CDR2 SNEGSKA (reference sequence). Deletions cut 0 bases from V and 10 bases from J, with 10 bases between. This CDR3 contains 12 residues. CDR3 loop: CSARDLIREQFF. DNA for the CDR3: TGCAGTGCTAGAGATCTTATTCGGGAGCAGTTCTTC.

V is TRBV20-1 and J is TRBJ2-3, with TRBD1 matching over 8 bases. There are 15 residues in the CDR3. CDR1 DFQATT and CDR2 SNEGSKA come from the germline V gene (reference sequence). The V segment lost 6 bases and the J segment 0 bases; nucleotides outside the gene matches: 8. The CDR3 DNA follows: TGCAGTGCAACCCGACAGGGGACTAGCACAGATACGCAGTATTTT. It encodes CSATRQGTSTDTQYF.

The gene calls are TRBV9 and TRBJ2-3; no clear D. Germline V gene sequence: CDR1 SGDLS, CDR2 YYNGEE. CDR3 length equals 13 residues. The V gene lost 3 bases and the J gene lost 11 bases, with 16 bases spanning the gap. The CDR3 DNA is TGTGCCAGCAGCGGCCCCCGGCCCCTTGAGCAGTATTTT. Amino acid sequence: CASSGPRPLEQYF.